This TCR beta chain was documented in a study of shared clonotypes between healthy human individuals (dated by TCRdb to about 2020). Turning to the overall study: The cohort comprised a couple of women and a few men aged 18 to 49 years. Per donor, three plates each were used for CD4 naive and CD4 memory, two for CD8 naive, and one for CD8 memory. To estimate repertoire size and how much clonotypes are shared between individuals, the study performed deep sequencing of blood TCR repertoires from roughly five healthy adults. To increase sequencing depth and limit assay-specific biases, different laboratories used diverse techniques to prepare libraries and sequence TCR repertoires. Leukapheresis yielded between about 0.85 and 10 billion PBMCs per donor. What the research found in general, with its limitations: Compared with non-shared clonotypes, the clonotypes found in all four sorted-subset donors had higher generation probabilities. Only blood was sampled, and tissue TCR repertoires likely differ from those in blood. Larger estimated clonotype richness was generally found for naive subsets than for memory subsets. Sharing across a few donors was observed for around 5% of naive CD4, under 4% of naive CD8, 2% to 2.5% of memory CD4, and about 0.4% of memory CD8 clonotypes. Pairwise subsampling indicated that sequencing depth was expected to affect the degree of clonotype sharing among donors. The small number of donors limited the genetic and exposure-history diversity represented. Rarefaction of sorted-subset datasets indicated incomplete sequencing despite the large sequencing depth.

In the case of this clone: Its antigen target is currently unknown. Base qualities are not provided; no much larger clone lies one nucleotide away.

The germline ends are 14 bases apart after V is trimmed by 2 bases and J by 4 bases. The CDR3 has 15 amino acids, counting the end cysteine and phenylalanine. The retained sequence is limited to the CDR3, 45 bases, with the frame set at the first base. CDR1 and CDR2, per the germline V gene, are MNHEY and SVGAGI. TCR CDR3 regions were amplified from genomic DNA by multiplex PCR using the deep immunoSEQ assay. Genomic DNA extracted from each cell subset was distributed evenly over all wells of several immunoSEQ 96-well plates, and each plate served as one replicate. For sorted subsets, each replicate PCR was loaded with about 0.2 ug genomic DNA, equivalent to about 30,000 T cell genomes. Purified libraries were measured with a Qubit 3.0 fluorometer, size-checked on a Bioanalyzer 2100, and measured again with the KAPA Library Quantification kit. Each immunoSEQ 96-well plate was sequenced on its own single-read 150-cycle Illumina NextSeq 550 flow cell. In the paper's pipeline: The immunoSEQ output contained only junctional sequences without quality scores, so filtering could not match that applied to full-length reads. Sequences were annotated with PyIR, a Python wrapper for IgBLAST v1.9, using IMGT germline references to assign V/J genes and CDR3. Reads were removed for weak V/J assignments (E-value above 1e-6), missing CDR3, stop codons, out-of-frame junctions, or ambiguous translated residues. V3J clonotypes were defined as sequences sharing the same inferred V gene, J gene, and CDR3 amino acid sequence. Percentage overlap between repertoires was calculated by dividing the number of shared unique clonotypes by the size of the smaller repertoire. Three approaches were used to assess repertoire richness: RTK rarefaction, the Chao1 estimator, and Recon v2.1 estimates of unobserved clonotypes. OLGA was used to compute generation probabilities for all TCRbeta clonotypes that the gDNA method yielded from four donors. This is the immuneACCESS table as TCRdb keeps it, with only in-frame sequences that have V and J called. A part of the clones is gone; compared with another copy, unresolved V genes explain less than half, and the rest is unexplained. V and J calls and clone size are those listed in that table; D and trimming were worked out from the DNA. The sample table records about 2 million clones; over 85% of these occur just once. The top ten constitute more than 0.9% of the sample.

CD8 naive samples were obtained by positive selection for CCR7 among CD45RO-negative cells, yielding a CD45RA+CCR7+ population from which TemRA cells were excluded. The donors were healthy, HIV-negative adults with no recently reported acute infections or vaccinations. Only Caucasian adults living in Nashville, Tennessee, USA were represented among the donors. Blood was collected by leukapheresis, and PBMCs were isolated by Ficoll-Histopaque density gradient centrifugation and then cryopreserved in liquid nitrogen vapor phase. Purity and quantity of every magnetically sorted T cell population were checked by analytical flow cytometry. Genomic DNA was isolated from every sorted fraction and measured by UV absorbance on a Nanodrop 2000c.

The receptor's source is a man aged 18 to 35 in good health. Source material: naive CD8+ T cells sorted from blood. What this sample's cell subset or site label stands for: CD45RA+CCR7+. The rearranged chain carries TRBV6-5 and TRBJ1-2; perhaps TRBD1 is the D gene, with 5 bases matching. CDR3 sequence: CASSYTGTNLYGYTF. The sequence in DNA is TGTGCCAGCAGTTACACAGGCACAAACCTCTATGGCTACACCTTC.